This T cell receptor (gamma chain) was observed in a study of gamma-delta T cells after stem cell transplantation. TCRdb made new clone calls on the RT-PCR reads using CATT. Counted here are approximately 450 gamma-chain clones, 50% to 75% occurring once; the ten biggest clones make up about 36%. The length of the CDR3 is 14 residues. Trimming at V came to 5 bases and at J to 4 bases, leaving 11 bases not matched to a gene. The V gene's germline CDR1 is VTNTFY and CDR2 YDVSTARD (reference sequence). The clonotype comes from a human donor. It is not recorded whose cells these are; they may come from a transplant donor. The J gene is TRGJ1 or TRGJ2, the V gene TRGV3. The J gene, absent from TCRdb, was called here by matching the DNA to germline. Material: gamma-delta T cells. This CDR3 is CATWAVKSYYKKLF. CDR3 coding DNA: TGTGCCACCTGGGCAGTTAAAAGCTATTATAAGAAACTCTTT.